This TCR beta chain was retrieved from a study of T cells in Graves' hyperthyroidism and ophthalmopathy. Study background: Peripheral blood was secured at the point of initial diagnosis, before any treatment.

This clonotype was found a few times. The antigen remains undetermined. Clinicians diagnosed patients from clinical symptoms, serum thyroxine and TRAb, thyroid ultrasound and orbital computed tomography. The PBMCs were sourced from fresh peripheral blood (about 10 ml). Trimming removed 4 bases from V and 3 bases from J; junction bases left unmatched: 11. The CDR3 loop spans 18 amino acids. CDR1 and CDR2 (germline): SEHNR, FQNEAQ (reference sequence). RNA transcripts served as the template for amplifying TCR beta CDR3 regions. RT-PCR in the first round (using the HTBI primer set) targeted the TCR CDR3. TCRdb analysed the multiplex PCR reads with MiXCR anew, one entry per CDR3 protein. The data hold under 450,000 distinct CDR3 sequences, with approximately 18% observed a single time. Findings and caveats of the study: Among thyroid clonotypes expanded above 0.001, most also appeared in blood.

This clonotype was sampled from a woman aged 30 to 39 with Graves' hyperthyroidism that later progressed to Graves' ophthalmopathy. Sequences were obtained from blood. This chain connects TRBV7-9 to TRBJ2-6, with 8 bases lining up with TRBD1. CDR3 loop: CASSSTAQGAYGANVLTF. CDR3 coding DNA: TGTGCCAGCAGCTCAACGGCTCAGGGGGCTTATGGGGCCAACGTCCTGACTTTC.